These 7 T cell receptor beta chains were sequenced from one sample in a study of control samples from healthy donors and cancer patients (dated by TCRdb to about 2020). The receptor library was made with the immunoSEQ multiplex PCR assay. What TCRdb holds here is the immuneACCESS table cut down to in-frame rearrangements. Part of the clones is not present; checked against another copy, under half of the missing clones reflect an unresolved V gene, and the others are unexplained. The sample table lists some 140,000 clones, 88% of them with a count of one. 8.7% of the sample belongs to the ten largest clones. Sequenced: blood. These receptors were taken from a woman aged 25 to 39 in good health.

The rearrangement uses TRBV6-5 and TRBJ2-1; D is unresolved. Trimming stripped 8 bases from V and 9 bases from J, with 8 bases between. The CDR3 extends over 10 amino acids. Germline V gene sequence: CDR1 MNHEY, CDR2 SVGAGI. CDR3 in amino acids: CASGVTEQFF. The CDR3 DNA reads TGTGCCAGCGGAGTCACTGAGCAGTTCTTC.

The chain links TRBV2 to TRBJ2-7; perhaps TRBD2 as D (5 bases). The CDR3 spans 13 residues. Germline values: CDR1 SNHLY, CDR2 FYNNEI. The V end was cut by 3 bases, the J end by 6 bases, with 12 bases between. The CDR3 sequence: CASSEFSDGEQYF. The CDR3 DNA sequence: TGTGCCAGCAGTGAGTTTAGCGATGGCGAGCAGTACTTC. Full variable domain (remainder filled in from reference TRBV2 and TRBJ2-7): EPEVTQTPSHQVTQMGQEVILRCVPISNHLYFYWYRQILGQKVEFLVSFYNNEISEKSEIFDDQFSVERPDGSNFTLKIRSTKLEDSAMYFCASSEFSDGEQYFGPGTRLTVT.

The J gene is TRBJ1-4, the V gene TRBV5-4; D gene ambiguous. This CDR3 comprises 12 residues. In germline, CDR1 is SGHNT, CDR2 YYREEE (reference sequence). The germline V and J ends were trimmed by 4 bases and 9 bases, with 10 bases remaining between them. CDR3 sequence reads: CASSARNQKLFF. CDR3 coding DNA: TGTGCCAGCAGCGCAAGGAACCAAAAACTGTTTTTT.

CDR3 sequence (DNA): TGTGCCAGCAGTTTAACCCCCGACACTGAAGCTTTCTTT. It encodes CASSLTPDTEAFF. The rearrangement uses TRBV12-3 or TRBV12-4 and TRBJ1-1; no clear D. Trimming removed 2 bases from V and 3 bases from J, with 7 bases in between. The CDR3 is 13 amino acids.

There are a few counts of this clone. The rearrangement links TRBV3-1 (or the pseudogene TRBV3-2) to TRBJ2-3, with D possibly matching TRBD1 (6 bases). Germline CDR1 and CDR2: LGHDT and YNNKEL (reference sequence). The CDR3 length is 14 residues. The V end was cut by 0 bases, the J end by 8 bases, with 12 bases between. CDR3 bases: TGTGCCAGCAGCCAAGACAGGGGTGGGAGTACGCAGTATTTT. It specifies CASSQDRGGSTQYF.

This chain uses TRBV12-3 or TRBV12-4 with TRBJ1-5, with TRBD1 matching over 8 bases. With 6 bases clipped from V and 4 bases from J, the junction kept 2 bases outside the gene matches. This CDR3 has 13 amino acids. In nucleotides, the CDR3 is TGTGCCAGCAGGGGGACAGGTAATCAGCCCCAGCATTTT. Encoded protein: CASRGTGNQPQHF.

The V gene is TRBV7-6, the J gene TRBJ2-5; 12 bases fit TRBD2. J gave up 5 bases and V 5 bases, and 9 bases lay outside the gene matches. Germline V lookup: CDR1 SGHVS, CDR2 FNYEAQ. The CDR3 extends over 16 amino acids. In DNA, the CDR3 is TGTGCCAGCAGCGTGACTAGCGGGAGCGGCGGGGAGACCCAGTACTTC. As protein: CASSVTSGSGGETQYF.